This TCR beta chain was captured in a study of blood T cell repertoires in COVID-19 (TCRdb year 2020). Background on the whole study: Collaborator samples came from the United States, Italy and Spain and covered acute and convalescent phases of COVID-19. The prospective study material was composed of cDNA or gDNA derived from T cells, B-cell-depleted T cells, or PBMCs. The dataset comprised deeply sampled blood TCRbeta repertoires from subjects exposed to, actively infected with, or recovered from COVID-19. The repertoires were released in a freely available public database meant as a resource for research on the immune response to SARS-CoV-2. The samples were drawn from the first 160 participants of the ongoing ImmuneRACE study and from 950 to 1,500 subjects provided by 6 global collaborators. Nearly every sample came with metadata listing a de-identified subject ID, COVID-19 status, age in years and sex. Where available, HLA class I and class II types were obtained from metadata supplied by the sample provider rather than from assay-based typing. Results and caveats for the whole study, not just this receptor: Clinical and demographic metadata were provided uncurated, with the amount varying by source and participant.

TCRbeta CDR3 regions were amplified from genomic DNA using the immunoSEQ Assay, a bias-controlled multiplex PCR. On the authors' methods: The number of nucleated cells in each sample was estimated by amplification of reference gene primers within the assay. To quantify the absolute abundance of each unique TCRbeta CDR3 rearrangement, sequence reads were collapsed and filtered. Productive Simpson clonality was computed per sample as the square root of Simpson's diversity index over productive rearrangements. TCRdb took over this immuneACCESS table, retaining in-frame rearrangements with V and J assigned. Such tables are incomplete; in checked studies, under half of the missing clones stem from an unresolved V gene, and the remainder is unexplained. V and J calls and clone size come straight from that table; D and trimming were deduced from the DNA. This sample has 90,000 to 120,000 clones in its table, and approximately 91% of those were observed once. The ten most abundant clones make up roughly 5% of the sample.

Each collaborating institution followed its own protocols to collect whole blood in K2EDTA tubes. For TCRbeta analysis, collaborators shipped samples as frozen whole blood, isolated PBMCs, or DNA extracted from either of those sample types. Taken from the germline V gene, the CDR1 and CDR2 loops are KGHSH and LQKENI. Unmatched junction bases come to 4, with V trimmed by 5 bases and J by 1 base. From the cysteine up to the phenylalanine, the CDR3 has a length of 14 residues. The read is trimmed to its CDR3 DNA, 42 bases read in frame from base 1. As for this clone: The antigen this receptor binds is unknown. It has no much larger one-base neighbor in the sample; base qualities were not kept.

Sequencing was done on a sample of peripheral blood. Rearrangement joined TRBV18 to TRBJ1-1, with TRBD1 identical over 7 junction bases. This TCR was recovered from a human donor in a cohort sampled during active COVID-19. The CDR3 is CASSEGARNTEAFF. Here is the DNA: TGTGCCAGCTCAGAGGGGGCGCGGAACACTGAAGCTTTCTTT. The reference TRBV18 and TRBJ1-1 proteins fill in what lies around the CDR3, so the full variable domain reads NAGVMQNPRHLVRRRGQEARLRCSPMKGHSHVYWYRQLPEEGLKFMVYLQKENIIDESGMPKERFSAEFPKEGPSILRIQQVVRGDSAAYFCASSEGARNTEAFFGQGTRLTVV.